Listed here are 16 T cell receptor beta chains from one sample, sequenced in a study of cytomegalovirus exposure and HLA in healthy donors. This PCR relied on a set of 60 Vbeta primers and 13 Jbeta primers. Assay: immunoSEQ multiplex PCR; the TCRdb copy retains only in-frame clones and omits some. The sample carries some 150,000 clones, about four fifths recorded once. Sequencing input: PBMCs. The receptors shown here come from a woman aged 40 to 50 in good health and CMV-seropositive.

This chain joins TRBV10-3 and TRBJ2-7, with 11 bases aligning to TRBD2. V lost 4 bases, J lost 5 bases, and 7 bases stayed unmatched. Germline-derived CDR1 and CDR2 are ENHRY and SYGVKD. The CDR3 has 15 amino acids. The CDR3 sequence is CAISGLAGGSNEQYF. For the CDR3, the DNA is TGTGCCATCAGTGGCCTAGCGGGAGGTTCGAACGAGCAGTACTTC.

The rearrangement uses TRBV30 and TRBJ2-1, with 7 bases lining up with TRBD2. This CDR3 region has 15 residues. Germline lookup yields CDR1 GTSNPN and CDR2 SVGIG (reference sequence). V was clipped by 0 bases and J by 2 bases; unmatched bases: 4. The CDR3 here is CAWSVVAGAYNEQFF. Written as DNA, the CDR3 is TGTGCCTGGAGTGTAGTTGCGGGGGCCTACAATGAGCAGTTCTTC. Looking up the rest from reference TRBV30 and TRBJ2-1 gives the full variable domain: SQTIHQWPATLVQPVGSPLSLECTVEGTSNPNLYWYRQAAGRGLQLLFYSVGIGQISSEVPQNLSASRPQDRQFILSSKKLLLSDSGFYLCAWSVVAGAYNEQFFGPGTRLTVL.

The chain couples TRBV6-1 to TRBJ1-1; D is unresolved. The CDR3 spans 13 residues. V was shortened by 0 bases and J by 11 bases, with 13 bases between the two germline ends. Per the germline V gene, CDR1 is MNHNS and CDR2 is SASEGT. The CDR3 coding sequence is TGTGCCAGCAGTGAAGCCCAGATGCTGAATGCTTTCTTT. Encoded protein: CASSEAQMLNAFF.

This rearrangement joins TRBV28 to TRBJ1-5; TRBD1 matches at 8 bases. V lost 8 bases and J lost 7; bases outside the gene matches: 16. Germline V gene sequence: CDR1 MDHEN, CDR2 SYDVKM. The CDR3 contains 16 residues. The CDR3 is CASVSTRTGLRQPQHF. CDR3 bases: TGTGCCAGCGTCTCTACCAGGACAGGGTTGAGACAGCCCCAGCATTTT. Based on the CDR3 plus reference TRBV28 and TRBJ1-5, the full variable domain is DVKVTQSSRYLVKRTGEKVFLECVQDMDHENMFWYRQDPGLGLRLIYFSYDVKMKEKGDIPEGYSVSREKKERFSLILESASTNQTSMYLCASVSTRTGLRQPQHFGDGTRLSIL.

Of note for this clone: Sequence at one end of the junction differs from germline and may be a read error. The gene calls are TRBV7-9 and TRBJ1-3, with D possibly TRBD1 on 5 matching bases. Germline V CDR1 and CDR2: SEHNR, FQNEAQ (reference sequence). This CDR3 spans 15 amino acids. The chain's CDR3 is CSSSFQGSSGNTIYF. The CDR3 DNA sequence: TGTTCCAGCAGCTTCCAGGGAAGCTCTGGAAACACCATATATTTT.

On this clone: One junction end does not reproduce the germline sequence, and a read error may be involved. Here the CDR3 DNA reads TGTTCCAGCAGCTTATCCGCAGGGCAGCTTGAAAAACTGTTTTTT. Amino acid sequence: CSSSLSAGQLEKLFF. The rearrangement joins TRBV7-9 to TRBJ1-4; D may be TRBD1 (5 bases). Per the germline V gene, CDR1 is SEHNR and CDR2 is FQNEAQ (reference sequence). The CDR3 loop spans 15 amino acids.

This clone was recorded a few times. The chain combines TRBV5-1 with TRBJ2-7; possibly TRBD1 for D (5 bases). The V gene's germline CDR1 is SGHRS and CDR2 YFSETQ. This CDR3 comprises 15 residues. V lost 1 base and J 2 bases, leaving 13 bases between the germline ends. The CDR3 reads CASSLYQGSPYEQYF. CDR3 bases: TGCGCCAGCAGCTTGTATCAGGGATCACCCTACGAGCAGTACTTC.

V usage is TRBV28 and J usage is TRBJ1-2, with D perhaps TRBD1 (5 bases). The CDR3 runs to 16 residues. Trimming took 5 bases from V and 8 from J, leaving 24 bases between them. Germline lookup yields CDR1 MDHEN and CDR2 SYDVKM. The CDR3 sequence: CASSGSRGGEGYGYTF. CDR3 DNA sequence: TGTGCCAGCAGTGGGTCTAGGGGAGGAGAGGGATACGGCTACACCTTC.

The V call is TRBV11-2, the J call TRBJ2-5, with 9 positions matching TRBD1. The germline V gene has CDR1 SGHAT and CDR2 FQNNGV. The CDR3 covers 15 residues. Germline trimming cut 7 bases from V and 2 bases from J; bases unmatched to any gene: 8. CDR3 protein: CASKSQGAWQETQYF. The CDR3 DNA reads as TGTGCCAGCAAATCACAGGGGGCTTGGCAAGAGACCCAGTACTTC.

The CDR3 coding sequence is TGTGCCAGCAGTGAATTTGCAGGGTCGCGCTACGAGCAGTACTTC. Encoded protein: CASSEFAGSRYEQYF. This chain joins TRBV6-4 and TRBJ2-7; D is perhaps TRBD1 (5 bases). The ends were cut back, 3 bases at V and 3 bases at J, with 15 bases in the middle. Germline V gene sequence: CDR1 MRHNA, CDR2 SNTAGT. The length of the CDR3 is 15 residues.

The table lists this clone with a count of one. V is TRBV7-3 and J is TRBJ2-2; 9 nucleotides line up with TRBD2. The length of the CDR3 is 16 residues. V was clipped by 4 bases and J by 6 bases; unmatched bases: 9. Germline V gives CDR1 SGHTA, CDR2 FQGTGA. CDR3 in amino acids: CASSSSGTSPPGELFF. In DNA form, the CDR3 reads TGTGCCAGCAGCTCGTCCGGGACTAGCCCTCCCGGGGAGCTGTTTTTT.

This rearrangement joins TRBV15 to TRBJ1-3; the D is unclear. Germline CDR1 is LNHNV and CDR2 is YYDKDF (reference sequence). The CDR3 totals 16 residues. V gave up 3 bases and J gave up 0 bases, with 12 bases separating them. This CDR3 reads CATSSRRQVSGNTIYF. In DNA, the CDR3 is TGTGCCACCAGCAGTCGACGCCAGGTCTCTGGAAACACCATATATTTT.

The CDR3 here is CASSPGLGNNEQFF. Here the CDR3 DNA reads TGTGCCAGCTCCCCCGGACTAGGCAACAATGAGCAGTTCTTC. The chain has TRBV18 and TRBJ2-1, with TRBD2 matching over 7 bases. After removal of 6 bases from V and 5 bases from J, the junction contained 7 bases not matched to a gene. The CDR3 is 14 residues long. CDR1 is KGHSH and CDR2 is LQKENI in the germline V gene.

The V gene is TRBV7-3, the J gene TRBJ2-3; 12 bases are a match to TRBD2. V shed 3 bases, J shed 6 bases, and the junction held 7 bases outside the gene matches. Per the germline V gene, CDR1 is SGHTA and CDR2 is FQGTGA. The CDR3 runs to 16 residues. The chain's CDR3 is CASSLGTSGLVDTQYF. Here the CDR3 DNA reads TGTGCCAGCAGCTTGGGGACTAGCGGGTTGGTGGATACGCAGTATTTT.

The J gene is TRBJ2-2, the V gene TRBV5-1, with 10 bases fitting TRBD2. The CDR3 sequence is 16 residues long. Germline V gene data show CDR1 as SGHRS and CDR2 as YFSETQ. The V segment lost 4 bases and the J segment 6 bases; nucleotides outside the gene matches: 9. CDR3 loop: CASSPLLAGRAGELFF. DNA of the CDR3: TGCGCCAGCAGCCCCTTACTAGCGGGGCGGGCCGGGGAGCTGTTTTTT. Full variable domain (rest looked up from reference TRBV5-1 and TRBJ2-2): KAGVTQTPRYLIKTRGQQVTLSCSPISGHRSVSWYQQTPGQGLQFLFEYFSETQRNKGNFPGRFSGRQFSNSRSEMNVSTLELGDSALYLCASSPLLAGRAGELFFGEGSRLTVL.

This rearrangement joins TRBV5-6 to TRBJ2-3, with 15 bases matching TRBD2. CDR1 is SGHDT, CDR2 YYEEEE, per germline. The length of the CDR3 is 17 residues. Trimming took 5 bases from V and 6 from J; bases not matched to a gene: 10. The CDR3 here is CASSSRTSGGAKDTQYF. In nucleotides, the CDR3 is TGTGCCAGCAGTTCCCGGACTAGCGGGGGGGCCAAGGATACGCAGTATTTT.